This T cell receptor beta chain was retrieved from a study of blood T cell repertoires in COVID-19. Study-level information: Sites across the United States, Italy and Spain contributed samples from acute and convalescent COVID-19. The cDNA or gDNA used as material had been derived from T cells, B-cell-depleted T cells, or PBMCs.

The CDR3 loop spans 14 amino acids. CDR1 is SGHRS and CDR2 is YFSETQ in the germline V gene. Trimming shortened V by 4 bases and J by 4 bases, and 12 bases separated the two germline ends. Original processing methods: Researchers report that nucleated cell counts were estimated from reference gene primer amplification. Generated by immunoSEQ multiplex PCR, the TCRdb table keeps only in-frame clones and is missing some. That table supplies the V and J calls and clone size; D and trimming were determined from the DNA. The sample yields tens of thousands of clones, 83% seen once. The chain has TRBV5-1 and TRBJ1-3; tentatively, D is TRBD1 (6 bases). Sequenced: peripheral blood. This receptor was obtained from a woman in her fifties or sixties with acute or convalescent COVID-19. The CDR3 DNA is TGCGCCAGCAGCGATCAGGGGACCGGAAACACCATATATTTT. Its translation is CASSDQGTGNTIYF.